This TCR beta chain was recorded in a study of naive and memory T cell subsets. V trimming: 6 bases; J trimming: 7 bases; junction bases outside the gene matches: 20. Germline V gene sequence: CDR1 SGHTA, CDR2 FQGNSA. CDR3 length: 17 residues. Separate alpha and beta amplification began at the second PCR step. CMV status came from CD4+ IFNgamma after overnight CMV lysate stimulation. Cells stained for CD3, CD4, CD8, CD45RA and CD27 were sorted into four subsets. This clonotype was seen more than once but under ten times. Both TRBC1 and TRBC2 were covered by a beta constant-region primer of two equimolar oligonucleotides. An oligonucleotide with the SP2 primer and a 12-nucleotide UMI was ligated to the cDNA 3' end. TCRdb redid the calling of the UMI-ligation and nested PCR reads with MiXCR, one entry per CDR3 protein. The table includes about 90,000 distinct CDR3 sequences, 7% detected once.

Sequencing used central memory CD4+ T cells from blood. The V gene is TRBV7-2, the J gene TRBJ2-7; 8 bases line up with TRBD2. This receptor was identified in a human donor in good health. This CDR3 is CASSPEAPGTRKREQYF. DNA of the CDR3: TGTGCCAGCAGTCCGGAAGCGCCCGGGACTAGGAAGAGGGAGCAGTACTTC.